Listed here are 32 T cell receptor beta chains from one sample, sequenced in a study of technical replicates of blood from several donors. TCRdb keeps only in-frame clones here, not all; method: immunoSEQ multiplex PCR. The sample comprises about 79,000 clones, about 90% of which are singletons, and about 0.35% rests with the top ten. Sequenced material: T cells isolated from PBMCs. These TCRs come from a human donor in good health. Some clones in this sample may be carry-over from other donors' samples.

The gene calls are TRBV14 and TRBJ2-3, with D perhaps TRBD2 (6 bases). The ends were cut back, 1 base at V and 2 bases at J, with 13 bases in the middle. CDR3 length: 16 amino acids. The germline V gene encodes CDR1 SGHDN and CDR2 FVKESK. This CDR3 is CASSQGPAGVTDTQYF. For the CDR3, the DNA is TGTGCCAGCAGCCAAGGTCCAGCGGGTGTCACAGATACGCAGTATTTT.

The CDR3 DNA is TGTGCCAGCAGCTTCACGGTGGGGGGGGCTAACACTGAAGCTTTCTTT. Translation gives CASSFTVGGANTEAFF. The gene calls are TRBV7-2 and TRBJ1-1, with D maybe TRBD1 (6 bases). The CDR3 totals 16 residues. In germline, CDR1 is SGHTA, CDR2 FQGNSA. Trimming stripped 3 bases from V and 2 bases from J, with 16 bases between.

The chain has TRBV7-9 and TRBJ2-3, with 8 bases lining up with TRBD1. Trimming removed 5 bases from V and 4 bases from J; junction bases left unmatched: 14. The CDR3 length is 17 residues. CDR1 and CDR2 (germline): SEHNR, FQNEAQ (reference sequence). The CDR3 is CASSPPEQGEWSDTQYF. The CDR3 nucleotides are TGTGCCAGCAGCCCCCCCGAACAGGGGGAATGGTCAGATACGCAGTATTTT.

The chain combines TRBV11-3 with TRBJ2-1, with 9 nucleotides matching TRBD2. The CDR3 is 12 amino acids. CDR1 and CDR2 (germline): SGHNT, YENEEA. V shed 4 bases, J shed 10 bases, and the junction held 2 bases outside the gene matches. CDR3 amino acids: CASSYGTSEQFF. In nucleotides, the CDR3 is TGTGCCAGCAGCTACGGGACTAGCGAGCAGTTCTTC.

J is TRBJ2-7 and V is TRBV30; 8 positions agree with TRBD1. Germline-derived CDR1 and CDR2 are GTSNPN and SVGIG (reference sequence). V lost 3 bases and J lost 5; bases outside the gene matches: 6. The CDR3 spans 13 residues. For the CDR3, the DNA is TGTGCCTGGAGCACAGGGGGTTACGACGAGCAGTACTTC. Translated: CAWSTGGYDEQYF.

This clone occurred once. This chain links TRBV29-1 with TRBJ2-7; TRBD1 agrees at 8 bases. Per the germline V gene, CDR1 is SQVTM and CDR2 is ANQGSEA. V shed 8 bases and J 3 bases; nucleotides not matched to a gene: 9. The CDR3 runs 13 residues. The CDR3 nucleotides read TGCAGCTTTAGGACAGGGTCGGGCTACGAGCAGTACTTC. This codes for CSFRTGSGYEQYF.

The chain combines TRBV11-2 with TRBJ2-3; 8 nucleotides line up with TRBD2. Germline values: CDR1 SGHAT, CDR2 FQNNGV. Trimming removed 5 bases from V and 2 bases from J; junction bases left unmatched: 6. CDR3 size: 15 residues. DNA of the CDR3: TGTGCCAGCAGCGCTAGCGGGTACCCCACAGATACGCAGTATTTT. It specifies CASSASGYPTDTQYF.

The rearrangement links TRBV2 to TRBJ2-7, with 11 bases lining up with TRBD1. The germline V gene has CDR1 SNHLY and CDR2 FYNNEI. This CDR3 spans 14 amino acids. J was trimmed by 3 bases and V by 9 bases; bases with no gene match: 7. The CDR3 DNA reads TGTGCCAGTCGAGGCGGGACAGGGGGCTACGAGCAGTACTTC. Its protein is CASRGGTGGYEQYF. Supplemented by reference TRBV2 and TRBJ2-7, the full variable domain reads EPEVTQTPSHQVTQMGQEVILRCVPISNHLYFYWYRQILGQKVEFLVSFYNNEISEKSEIFDDQFSVERPDGSNFTLKIRSTKLEDSAMYFCASRGGTGGYEQYFGPGTRLTVT.

CDR3 in amino acids: CSVGQTSGNTIYF. The CDR3 DNA sequence: TGCAGCGTTGGACAGACCTCTGGAAACACCATATATTTT. The chain joins TRBV29-1 to TRBJ1-3; the D gene is possibly TRBD1 (5 bases). The CDR3 covers 13 residues. Germline CDR1 SQVTM, CDR2 ANQGSEA. V lost 4 bases to trimming and J lost 0 bases, with 7 bases between them.

This rearrangement joins TRBV6-5 to TRBJ2-1; perhaps TRBD1 as D (6 bases). The CDR3 contains 15 residues. Germline V lookup: CDR1 MNHEY, CDR2 SVGAGI. Between the trimmed V and J ends, which lost 6 bases and 7 bases, there was a span of 19 bases. CDR3 sequence reads: CASSPKGQPWNEQFF. The CDR3 DNA reads as TGTGCCAGCAGCCCCAAAGGACAGCCGTGGAATGAGCAGTTCTTC.

The chain combines TRBV2 with TRBJ1-4, with D unresolved. The germline gives CDR1 SNHLY, CDR2 FYNNEI. This CDR3 comprises 13 residues. Trimming removed 7 bases at V and 8 bases at J, with 14 bases between. The CDR3 loop is CASTNRGIEKLFF. CDR3 nucleotide sequence: TGTGCCAGCACCAACCGAGGAATCGAAAAACTGTTTTTT.

This clone was seen a single time. The genes are TRBV21-1 and TRBJ1-5; the DNA was not used to check the table's D call, TRBD1. TRBV21-1 is a pseudogene locus. This CDR3 region has 16 residues. CDR3 sequence (DNA): TGTGCCAGCAGCACGCGGCCGGGACAGGGAGGCCAGCCCCAGCATTTT. This codes for CASSTRPGQGGQPQHF.

The CDR3 sequence: CASSLVQRTETQYF. In nucleotides, the CDR3 is TGTGCCAGCAGCTTAGTACAAAGAACCGAGACCCAGTACTTC. This chain connects TRBV7-9 to TRBJ2-5; D not resolved. Germline V lookup: CDR1 SEHNR, CDR2 FQNEAQ (reference sequence). The CDR3 extends over 14 amino acids. V shed 1 base and J shed 5 bases, with 11 bases lying between them.

This rearrangement joins TRBV7-2 to TRBJ2-1; D is possibly TRBD1 (6 bases). The CDR3 has 15 amino acids. Germline assignment: CDR1 SGHTA and CDR2 FQGNSA. V lost 3 bases, J lost 5 bases, and 14 bases lay in between. The CDR3 bases are TGTGCCAGCAGCTTGGTGCAGGGGAGTCACAATGAGCAGTTCTTC. Translation: CASSLVQGSHNEQFF.

The chain joins TRBV19 to TRBJ1-1, with D possibly being TRBD1 (6 bases). V was pared by 3 bases and J by 5 bases, with 13 bases between. The germline V gene encodes CDR1 LNHDA and CDR2 SQIVND (reference sequence). This CDR3 spans 14 amino acids. The CDR3 protein is CASSMGTGRTEAFF. CDR3 nucleotides: TGTGCCAGTAGTATGGGCACAGGGAGAACTGAAGCTTTCTTT.

This clone was observed a handful of times. The rearrangement links TRBV6-1 to TRBJ2-7, with 14 bases identical to TRBD2. V trimming: 5 bases; J trimming: 6 bases; junction bases outside the gene matches: 12. CDR3 length: 17 residues. Germline CDR1 is MNHNS and CDR2 is SASEGT. Here the CDR3 reads CASSQGTSGSQAGEQYF. DNA of the CDR3: TGTGCCAGCAGTCAAGGGACTAGCGGGAGCCAAGCCGGCGAGCAGTACTTC.

V usage is TRBV30 and J usage is TRBJ1-3; no clear D. Trimming stripped 3 bases from V and 2 bases from J, with 5 bases between. This CDR3 region has 12 residues. CDR1 GTSNPN and CDR2 SVGIG come from the germline V gene (reference sequence). In DNA form, the CDR3 reads TGTGCCTGGAGCGCGACTGGAAACACCATATATTTT. This encodes CAWSATGNTIYF.

The count of this clone is one. The chain joins TRBV5-1 to TRBJ2-3; TRBD2 might be the D (6 bases). The CDR3 has 14 amino acids. Germline loops: CDR1 SGHRS, CDR2 YFSETQ. V dropped 2 bases and J dropped 3 bases, with 10 bases sitting between them. The CDR3 nucleotides read TGCGCCAGCAGCTTCGGACTAAGTACAGATACGCAGTATTTT. Its protein is CASSFGLSTDTQYF.

This clone was counted a single time. The V and J genes are TRBV30 and TRBJ2-5; TRBD2 might be the D (6 bases). Trimming removed 3 bases at V and 4 bases at J, with 12 bases between. The CDR3 has 13 residues. The germline CDR1 and CDR2 sequences are GTSNPN and SVGIG (reference sequence). The CDR3 sequence is CAWSVGGIETQYF. Written as DNA, the CDR3 is TGTGCCTGGAGCGTGGGGGGAATAGAGACCCAGTACTTC.

CDR3 region: CASSSTREAEQFF. CDR3 in DNA: TGTGCCAGCAGCTCAACTAGAGAGGCTGAGCAGTTCTTC. The rearrangement joins TRBV7-7 to TRBJ2-1; a possible D gene is TRBD2 (5 bases). The CDR3 has 13 amino acids. Trimming cost V 4 bases and J 9 bases, with 13 bases left between them. Germline CDR1 reads SSHAT; CDR2 reads FNYEAQ (reference sequence).

The chain has TRBV5-4 and TRBJ2-5; perhaps TRBD1 as D (6 bases). Germline V gives CDR1 SGHNT, CDR2 YYREEE (reference sequence). V was pared by 0 bases and J by 2 bases, with 8 bases between. The CDR3 runs to 14 residues. The CDR3: CASSLAQGQETQYF. The CDR3 DNA follows: TGTGCCAGCAGCTTGGCACAGGGACAAGAGACCCAGTACTTC.

The chain carries TRBV10-3 and TRBJ1-5, with no clear D. This CDR3 contains 14 residues. V gave up 10 bases and J gave up 4 bases, with 17 bases separating them. The germline V gene encodes CDR1 ENHRY and CDR2 SYGVKD. CDR3 bases: TGTGCCACCCGAGCGATCGCAGTTAATCAGCCCCAGCATTTT. Translation gives CATRAIAVNQPQHF.

The J gene is TRBJ2-7, the V gene TRBV27; 8 bases map to TRBD1. With V trimmed by 8 bases and J by 3 bases, 12 bases remained unmatched. The CDR3 runs 15 residues. CDR1 is MNHEY and CDR2 is SMNVEV in the germline V gene (reference sequence). As DNA, the CDR3 is TGTGCCAGCTGGAAACCAGGGGGCGCAGTCTACGAGCAGTACTTC. It encodes CASWKPGGAVYEQYF.

The chain couples TRBV28 to TRBJ2-7; D perhaps matches TRBD1 (5 bases). CDR3 length: 12 residues. CDR1 and CDR2 (germline): MDHEN, SYDVKM. With 5 bases removed from V and 6 bases from J, the gap between germline ends came to 11 bases. Here the CDR3 DNA reads TGTGCCAGCAGTCGACCAGGGCGCGAGCAGTACTTC. This sequence encodes CASSRPGREQYF.

The V gene is TRBV28, the J gene TRBJ2-7; 9 bases match TRBD2. The germline V gene has CDR1 MDHEN and CDR2 SYDVKM. The trim removed 7 bases at V and 6 bases at J, leaving 10 bases unmatched. This CDR3 comprises 14 residues. The CDR3 DNA sequence: TGTGCCAGCACCTTAGGGGCGGGAGGGCCCGAGCAGTACTTC. Translation: CASTLGAGGPEQYF.

The rearrangement links TRBV9 to TRBJ2-4, with 8 positions matching TRBD2. The junction had 3 bases not matched to a gene; V was cut back by 0 bases and J by 4 bases. The CDR3 length is 15 residues. The germline gives CDR1 SGDLS, CDR2 YYNGEE. This CDR3 is CASSVEGGRKNIQYF. The CDR3 bases are TGTGCCAGCAGCGTAGAAGGCGGGAGGAAAAACATTCAGTACTTC.

The chain couples TRBV4-1 to TRBJ2-1, with 9 bases lining up with TRBD2. Per germline, CDR1 MGHRA and CDR2 YSYEKL. This CDR3 has 18 residues. After removal of 1 base from V and 7 bases from J, the junction contained 14 bases not matched to a gene. The CDR3 protein is CASSQGMVGGRARNEQFF. The CDR3 bases are TGCGCCAGCAGCCAAGGTATGGTCGGCGGGAGGGCCCGTAATGAGCAGTTCTTC.

The gene calls are TRBV7-3 and TRBJ2-2; 13 bases agree with TRBD2. V gave up 3 bases and J gave up 6 bases; unmatched junction bases: 4. This CDR3 is built from 16 residues. Germline CDR1 SGHTA, CDR2 FQGTGA. The CDR3 sequence is CASSFGLAGASGELFF. The CDR3 DNA reads as TGTGCCAGCAGCTTTGGACTAGCGGGAGCTTCCGGGGAGCTGTTTTTT.

This rearrangement joins TRBV18 to TRBJ2-7; the match to TRBD2 covers 13 bases. Germline values: CDR1 KGHSH, CDR2 LQKENI. The CDR3 consists of 16 residues. V shed 4 bases and J 5 bases; nucleotides not matched to a gene: 8. The CDR3 spells CASSLSRLAGGDEQYF. CDR3 in DNA: TGTGCCAGCTCACTTTCTCGACTAGCGGGAGGAGACGAGCAGTACTTC.

V usage is TRBV5-6 and J usage is TRBJ1-4, with 9 bases aligning to TRBD1. CDR3 length equals 15 residues. Losses at the gene ends were 6 bases for V and 8 bases for J; bases not matched to a gene: 11. CDR1 is SGHDT, CDR2 YYEEEE, per germline. The DNA for the CDR3 is TGTGCCAGCAAAATTGCGGGACAGGGTAACGAAAAACTGTTTTTT. Its translation is CASKIAGQGNEKLFF.

The chain has TRBV19 and TRBJ1-4; no definite D call. Germline V gene lookup returns CDR1 LNHDA and CDR2 SQIVND (reference sequence). The V and J ends lost 1 base and 6 bases respectively, with 6 bases between them. There are 13 residues in the CDR3. This chain's CDR3 is CASSIGADEKLFF. In nucleotides, the CDR3 is TGTGCCAGTAGTATAGGGGCCGATGAAAAACTGTTTTTT.

The rearrangement links TRBV4-1 to TRBJ2-7; TRBD2 matches 11 bases. Germline loops: CDR1 MGHRA, CDR2 YSYEKL. The trim removed 0 bases at V and 3 bases at J, leaving 4 bases unmatched. The length of the CDR3 is 16 residues. The DNA of the CDR3 is TGCGCCAGCAGCCAAGACCCTAGCGGGAGGAACTACGAGCAGTACTTC. This translates into CASSQDPSGRNYEQYF.